The rows below give T cell receptor beta chains drawn from one sample of a study of blood T cell repertoires in COVID-19. TCRdb's copy holds only in-frame clones and misses some; the assay was immunoSEQ multiplex PCR. Altogether about 390,000 clones are present, about 90% being singletons, with the ten largest covering 2.3%. The sample consisted of peripheral blood. The source is a woman aged 55-75 years with COVID-19, enrolled during active disease. CDR3s include the opening cysteine and the closing phenylalanine or tryptophan. The D gene is left open where the match is weak. Clone size is shown for a subset of rows, as once, few, many or a class of expanded clone.

j_call	d_call	v_call	clone_size	cdr3_length	cdr3_aa
TRBJ1-1	.	TRBV4-1	.	15	CASSQDPGGNTEAFF
TRBJ2-3	TRBD2	TRBV12-5	.	16	CASGLGLAGTTDTQYF
TRBJ2-2	TRBD1	TRBV6-2/TRBV6-3	few	18	CASSSPPGQGARPGELFF
TRBJ1-3	TRBD1	TRBV27	few	15	CASRRQGFGGNTIYF
TRBJ2-5	.	TRBV20-1	.	11	CSPAARETQYF
TRBJ2-1	.	TRBV5-4	.	15	CASRAVVPPYNEQFF
TRBJ1-2	.	TRBV7-2	.	13	CASSPRDIYGYTF
TRBJ1-1	.	TRBV9	.	14	CASSVGDRNTEAFF
TRBJ2-7	.	TRBV3-1/TRBV3-2	.	12	CASSQGQYEQYF
TRBJ1-1	.	TRBV10-1	.	13	CASSGSRVGGAFF
TRBJ1-1	TRBD1	TRBV7-2	.	12	CASSFRDRKAFF
TRBJ2-3	TRBD2	TRBV10-3	.	16	CAISGYSGVPPDTQYF
TRBJ2-5	.	TRBV4-1	.	14	CASSQNPWARTQYF
TRBJ1-2	TRBD1	TRBV5-5	.	17	CASSLDWGPGGAYGYTF
TRBJ2-5	.	TRBV3-1/TRBV3-2	once	15	CASSPPEAGMETQYF
TRBJ2-7	.	TRBV5-1	.	14	CATQRDTSSYEQYF
TRBJ1-6	.	TRBV15	.	15	CATSRDGLWSSPLHF
TRBJ2-1	TRBD1	TRBV7-6	.	15	CASSLGGQLYNEQFF
TRBJ1-1	.	TRBV25-1	few	11	CASSERTEAFF